This TCR beta chain originates from a study of Graves' ophthalmopathy and Graves' hyperthyroidism. On the study more broadly: Untreated patients at initial diagnosis provided peripheral blood. Study-wide points: Among thyroid clonotypes expanded above 0.001 frequency, most also appeared in blood.

Beta-chain TCR CDR3 regions were amplified from RNA transcripts. A first-round RT-PCR used HTBI primers, followed by a second-round multiplex PCR. TCRdb processed the multiplex PCR reads anew with MiXCR; each CDR3 protein has one entry. This repertoire shows around 43,000 distinct CDR3 sequences, more than 45% found once; its top ten account for around 18%. Active ophthalmopathy (CAS at least 3, NOSPECS at least 4), lasting under 3 months. Germline trimming cut 6 bases from V and 4 bases from J; bases unmatched to any gene: 8. The V gene's germline CDR1 is SGHDN and CDR2 FVKESK. The CDR3 contains 15 residues. With respect to this clonotype: Its antigen is not known.

This receptor was taken from an adult man with Graves' ophthalmopathy. Input material: peripheral blood. The genes are TRBV14 and TRBJ2-1; 8 nucleotides align to TRBD2. The CDR3 reads CASRFRGGAYNEQFF. CDR3 nucleotides: TGTGCCAGCAGGTTCCGGGGGGGAGCATACAATGAGCAGTTCTTC.